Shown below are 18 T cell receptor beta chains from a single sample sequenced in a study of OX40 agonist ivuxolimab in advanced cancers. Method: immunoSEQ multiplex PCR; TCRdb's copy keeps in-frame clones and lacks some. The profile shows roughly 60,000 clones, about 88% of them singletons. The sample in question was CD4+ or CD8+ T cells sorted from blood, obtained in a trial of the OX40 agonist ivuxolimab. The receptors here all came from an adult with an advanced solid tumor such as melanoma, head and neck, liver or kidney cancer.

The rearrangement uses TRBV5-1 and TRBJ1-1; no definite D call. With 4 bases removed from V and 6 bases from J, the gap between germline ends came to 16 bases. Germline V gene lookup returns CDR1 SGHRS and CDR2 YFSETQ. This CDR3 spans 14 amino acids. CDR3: CASSPWAGNAEAFF. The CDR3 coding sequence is TGCGCCAGCAGCCCATGGGCGGGAAACGCTGAAGCTTTCTTT. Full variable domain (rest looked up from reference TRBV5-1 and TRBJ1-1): KAGVTQTPRYLIKTRGQQVTLSCSPISGHRSVSWYQQTPGQGLQFLFEYFSETQRNKGNFPGRFSGRQFSNSRSEMNVSTLELGDSALYLCASSPWAGNAEAFFGQGTRLTVV.

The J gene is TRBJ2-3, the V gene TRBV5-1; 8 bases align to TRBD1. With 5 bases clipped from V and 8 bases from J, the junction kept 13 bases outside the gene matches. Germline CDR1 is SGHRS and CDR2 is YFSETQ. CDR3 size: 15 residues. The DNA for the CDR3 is TGCGCCAGCAGATCCACCACGACAGGGGTCGGTACGCAGTATTTT. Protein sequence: CASRSTTTGVGTQYF.

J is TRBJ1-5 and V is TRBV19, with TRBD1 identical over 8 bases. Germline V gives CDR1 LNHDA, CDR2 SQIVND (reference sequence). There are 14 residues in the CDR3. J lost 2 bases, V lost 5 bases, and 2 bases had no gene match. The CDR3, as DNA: TGTGCCAGTAGTCAACAGGGGGGCAATCAGCCCCAGCATTTT. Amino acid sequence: CASSQQGGNQPQHF.

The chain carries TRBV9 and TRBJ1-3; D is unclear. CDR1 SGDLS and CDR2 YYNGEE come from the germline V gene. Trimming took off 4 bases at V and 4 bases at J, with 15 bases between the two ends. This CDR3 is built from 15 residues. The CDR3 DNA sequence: TGTGCCAGCAGCCGGATCGACGGGATGGGAAACACCATATATTTT. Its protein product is CASSRIDGMGNTIYF.

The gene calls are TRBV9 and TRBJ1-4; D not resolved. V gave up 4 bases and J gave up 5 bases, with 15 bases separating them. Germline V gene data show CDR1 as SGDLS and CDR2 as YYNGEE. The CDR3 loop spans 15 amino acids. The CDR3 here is CASSPREQRNEKLFF. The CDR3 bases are TGTGCCAGCAGCCCCCGGGAACAGAGGAATGAAAAACTGTTTTTT. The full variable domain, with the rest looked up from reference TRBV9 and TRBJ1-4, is DSGVTQTPKHLITATGQRVTLRCSPRSGDLSVYWYQQSLDQGLQFLIQYYNGEERAKGNILERFSAQQFPDLHSELNLSSLELGDSALYFCASSPREQRNEKLFFGSGTQLSVL.

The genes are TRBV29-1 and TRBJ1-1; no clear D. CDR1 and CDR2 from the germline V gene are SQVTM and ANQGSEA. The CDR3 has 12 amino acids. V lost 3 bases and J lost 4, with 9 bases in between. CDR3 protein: CSVEGSGTEAFF. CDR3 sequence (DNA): TGCAGCGTTGAGGGGTCGGGCACTGAAGCTTTCTTT.

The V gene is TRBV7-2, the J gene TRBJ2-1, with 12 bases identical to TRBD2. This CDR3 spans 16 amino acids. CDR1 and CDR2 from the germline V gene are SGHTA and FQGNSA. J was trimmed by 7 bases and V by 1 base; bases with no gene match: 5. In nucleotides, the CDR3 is TGTGCCAGCAGCTTAGTTCCGCTAGCGGGGGGGAATGAGCAGTTCTTC. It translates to CASSLVPLAGGNEQFF.

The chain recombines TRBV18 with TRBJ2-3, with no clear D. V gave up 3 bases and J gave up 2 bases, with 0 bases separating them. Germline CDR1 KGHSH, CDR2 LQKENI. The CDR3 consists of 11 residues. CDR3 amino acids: CASSPTDTQYF. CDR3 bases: TGTGCCAGCTCACCCACAGATACGCAGTATTTT.

The CDR3 region has the DNA TGTGCCAGCCAGAAAGTAGACCAAGAGACCCAGTACTTC. This codes for CASQKVDQETQYF. The gene calls are TRBV6-5 and TRBJ2-5; D ambiguous. V lost 8 bases, J lost 0 bases, and 10 bases lay in between. Germline V lookup: CDR1 MNHEY, CDR2 SVGAGI. The CDR3 sequence is 13 residues long.

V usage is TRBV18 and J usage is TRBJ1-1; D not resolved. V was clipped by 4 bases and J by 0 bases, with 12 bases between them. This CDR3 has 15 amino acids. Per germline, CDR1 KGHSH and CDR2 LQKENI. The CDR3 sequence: CASSRAEVLNTEAFF. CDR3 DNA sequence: TGTGCCAGCTCACGTGCTGAGGTTTTGAACACTGAAGCTTTCTTT.

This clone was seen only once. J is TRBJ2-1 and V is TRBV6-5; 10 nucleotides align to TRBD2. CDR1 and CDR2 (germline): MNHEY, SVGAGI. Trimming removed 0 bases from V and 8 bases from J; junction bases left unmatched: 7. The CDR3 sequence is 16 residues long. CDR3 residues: CASSYSAASGGHEQFF. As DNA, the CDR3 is TGTGCCAGCAGTTACTCGGCGGCTAGCGGGGGCCATGAGCAGTTCTTC.

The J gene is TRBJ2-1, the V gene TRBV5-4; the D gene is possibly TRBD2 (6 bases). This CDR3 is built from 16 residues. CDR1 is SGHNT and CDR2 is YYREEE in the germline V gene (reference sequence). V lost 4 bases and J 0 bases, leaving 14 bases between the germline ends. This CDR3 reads CASSPRVGGSYNEQFF. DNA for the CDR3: TGTGCCAGCAGCCCGCGGGTGGGGGGCTCCTACAATGAGCAGTTCTTC.

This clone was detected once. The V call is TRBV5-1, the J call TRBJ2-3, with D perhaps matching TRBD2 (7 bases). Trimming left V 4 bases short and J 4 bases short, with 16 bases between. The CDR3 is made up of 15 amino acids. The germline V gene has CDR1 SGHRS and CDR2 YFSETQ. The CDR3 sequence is CASSPIGGLSDTQYF. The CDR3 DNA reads TGCGCCAGCAGCCCAATCGGGGGGCTGTCAGATACGCAGTATTTT.

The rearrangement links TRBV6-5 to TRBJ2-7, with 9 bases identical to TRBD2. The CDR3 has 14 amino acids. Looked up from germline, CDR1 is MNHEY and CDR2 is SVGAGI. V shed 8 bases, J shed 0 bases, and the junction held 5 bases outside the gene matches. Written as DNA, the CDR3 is TGTGCCAGCCGGCTAGCGGGAAACTCCTACGAGCAGTACTTC. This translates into CASRLAGNSYEQYF.

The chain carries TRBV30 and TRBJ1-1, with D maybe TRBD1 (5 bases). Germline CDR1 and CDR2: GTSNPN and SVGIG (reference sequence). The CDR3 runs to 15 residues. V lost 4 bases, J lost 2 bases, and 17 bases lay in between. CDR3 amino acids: CAWNRLGGANTEAFF. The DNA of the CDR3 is TGTGCCTGGAATCGTTTAGGAGGGGCCAACACTGAAGCTTTCTTT. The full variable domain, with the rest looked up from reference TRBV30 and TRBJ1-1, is SQTIHQWPATLVQPVGSPLSLECTVEGTSNPNLYWYRQAAGRGLQLLFYSVGIGQISSEVPQNLSASRPQDRQFILSSKKLLLSDSGFYLCAWNRLGGANTEAFFGQGTRLTVV.

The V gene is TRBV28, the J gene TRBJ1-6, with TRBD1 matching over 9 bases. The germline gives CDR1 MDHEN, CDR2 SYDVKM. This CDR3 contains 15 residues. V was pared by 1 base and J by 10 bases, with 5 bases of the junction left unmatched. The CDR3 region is CASSLSDRGGSPLHF. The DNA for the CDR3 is TGTGCCAGCAGTTTATCCGACAGGGGGGGCTCACCCCTCCACTTT.

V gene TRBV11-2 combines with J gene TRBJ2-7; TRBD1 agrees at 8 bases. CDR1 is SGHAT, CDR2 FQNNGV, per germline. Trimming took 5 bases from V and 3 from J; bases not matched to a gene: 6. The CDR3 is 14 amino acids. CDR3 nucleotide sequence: TGTGCCAGCAGCCGTGGACAGGGTCACTACGAGCAGTACTTC. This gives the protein CASSRGQGHYEQYF.

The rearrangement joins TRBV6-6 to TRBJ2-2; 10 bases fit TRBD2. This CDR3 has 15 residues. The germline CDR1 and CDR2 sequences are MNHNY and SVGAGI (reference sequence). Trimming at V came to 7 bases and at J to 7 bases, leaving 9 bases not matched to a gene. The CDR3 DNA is TGTGCCAGCACCCCTACCGGGACTAGCGTCGGGGAGCTGTTTTTT. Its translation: CASTPTGTSVGELFF.